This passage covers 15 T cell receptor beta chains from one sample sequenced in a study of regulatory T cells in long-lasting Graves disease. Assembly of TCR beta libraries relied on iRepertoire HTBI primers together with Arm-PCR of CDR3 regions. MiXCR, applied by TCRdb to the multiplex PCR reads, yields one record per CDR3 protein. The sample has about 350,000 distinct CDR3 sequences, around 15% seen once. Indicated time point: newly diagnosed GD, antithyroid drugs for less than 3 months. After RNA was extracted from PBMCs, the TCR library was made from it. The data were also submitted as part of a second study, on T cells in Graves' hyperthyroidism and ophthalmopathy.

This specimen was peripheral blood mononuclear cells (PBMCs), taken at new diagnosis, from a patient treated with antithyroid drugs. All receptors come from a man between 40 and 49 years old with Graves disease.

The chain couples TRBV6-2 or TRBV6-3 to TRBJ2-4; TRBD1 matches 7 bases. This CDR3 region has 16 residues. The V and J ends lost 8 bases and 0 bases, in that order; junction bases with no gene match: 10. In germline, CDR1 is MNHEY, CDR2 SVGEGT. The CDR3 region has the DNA TGTGCCAGCTCCAGGGACAGTGGTAGAGCCAAAAACATTCAGTACTTC. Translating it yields CASSRDSGRAKNIQYF.

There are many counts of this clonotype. The CDR3 spells CSAGQGGTEAFF. DNA for the CDR3: TGCAGTGCTGGACAGGGCGGCACTGAAGCTTTCTTT. This chain joins TRBV20-1 and TRBJ1-1; 8 bases agree with TRBD1. Germline V gene lookup returns CDR1 DFQATT and CDR2 SNEGSKA (reference sequence). The CDR3 sequence is 12 residues long. V was clipped by 5 bases and J by 4 bases; unmatched bases: 3.

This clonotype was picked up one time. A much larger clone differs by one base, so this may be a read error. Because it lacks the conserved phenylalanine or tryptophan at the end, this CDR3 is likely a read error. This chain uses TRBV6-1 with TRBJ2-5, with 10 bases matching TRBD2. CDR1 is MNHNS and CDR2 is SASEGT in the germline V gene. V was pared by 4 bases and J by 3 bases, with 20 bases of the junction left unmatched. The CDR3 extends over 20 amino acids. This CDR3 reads CASSAYPTLAGLEVEETQYL. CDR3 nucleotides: TGTGCCAGCAGTGCCTACCCCACACTAGCGGGGCTGGAGGTCGAAGAGACCCAGTACCTC.

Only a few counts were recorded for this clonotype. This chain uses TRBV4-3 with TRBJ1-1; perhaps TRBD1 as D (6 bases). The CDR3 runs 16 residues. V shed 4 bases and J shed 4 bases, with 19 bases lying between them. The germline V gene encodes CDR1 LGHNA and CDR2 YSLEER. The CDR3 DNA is TGCGCCAGCAGCCCGGGGCAAGGGGGAAGTAGCACTGAAGCTTTCTTT. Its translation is CASSPGQGGSSTEAFF.

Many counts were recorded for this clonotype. CDR3 coding DNA: TGTGCCAGCAGTTACTCGGCCAGGGCGTACACAGATACGCAGTATTTT. Translating gives CASSYSARAYTDTQYF. V is TRBV6-2 or TRBV6-3 and J is TRBJ2-3, with a weak D call TRBD1 (5 bases). Trimming cost V 0 bases and J 2 bases, with 12 bases left between them. The CDR3 contains 16 residues. The germline V gene encodes CDR1 MNHEY and CDR2 SVGEGT.

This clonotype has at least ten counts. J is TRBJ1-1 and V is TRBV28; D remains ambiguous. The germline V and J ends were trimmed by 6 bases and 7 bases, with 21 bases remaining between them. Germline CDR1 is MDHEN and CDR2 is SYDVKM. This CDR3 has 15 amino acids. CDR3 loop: CASSGEGRPPDEAFF. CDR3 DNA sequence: TGTGCCAGCAGCGGTGAAGGACGACCCCCGGATGAAGCTTTCTTT.

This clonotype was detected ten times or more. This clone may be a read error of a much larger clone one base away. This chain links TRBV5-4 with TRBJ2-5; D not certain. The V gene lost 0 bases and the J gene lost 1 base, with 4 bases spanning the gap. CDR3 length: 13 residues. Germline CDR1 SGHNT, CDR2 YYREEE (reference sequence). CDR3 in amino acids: CASSLEAQETQYF. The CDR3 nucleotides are TGTGCCAGCAGCTTGGAGGCCCAAGAGACCCAGTACTTC.

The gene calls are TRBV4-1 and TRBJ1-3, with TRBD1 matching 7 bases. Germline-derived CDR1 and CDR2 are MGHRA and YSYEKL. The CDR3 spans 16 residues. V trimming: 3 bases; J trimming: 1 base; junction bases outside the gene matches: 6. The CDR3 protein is CASSHNRGSSGNTIYF. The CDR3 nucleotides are TGCGCCAGCAGCCATAACAGGGGTTCATCTGGAAACACCATATATTTT.

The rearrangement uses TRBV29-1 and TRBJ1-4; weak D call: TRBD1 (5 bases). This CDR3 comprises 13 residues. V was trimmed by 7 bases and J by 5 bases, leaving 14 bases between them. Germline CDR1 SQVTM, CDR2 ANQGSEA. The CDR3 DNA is TGCAGCGGAATACAGGCGACGAATGAAAAACTGTTTTTT. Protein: CSGIQATNEKLFF.

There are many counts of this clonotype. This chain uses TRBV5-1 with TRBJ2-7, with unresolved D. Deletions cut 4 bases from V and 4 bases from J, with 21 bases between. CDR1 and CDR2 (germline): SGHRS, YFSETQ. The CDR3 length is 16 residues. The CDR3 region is CASSLDRHESYYEQYF. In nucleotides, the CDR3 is TGCGCCAGCAGCCTAGATCGACACGAATCCTATTACGAGCAGTACTTC.

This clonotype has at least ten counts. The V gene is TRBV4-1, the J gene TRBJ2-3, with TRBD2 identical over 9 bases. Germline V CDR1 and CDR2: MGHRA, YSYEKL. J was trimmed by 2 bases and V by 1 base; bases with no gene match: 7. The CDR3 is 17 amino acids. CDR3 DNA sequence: TGCGCCAGCAGCCAAGGTGAAGCGGGGGGCTACACAGATACGCAGTATTTT. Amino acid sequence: CASSQGEAGGYTDTQYF.

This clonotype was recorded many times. The CDR3, as DNA: TGCGCCAGCAGCTTCGGGGGAACGGATGAAAAACTGTTTTTT. It specifies CASSFGGTDEKLFF. This rearrangement joins TRBV5-1 to TRBJ1-4, with D tentatively TRBD1 (5 bases). This CDR3 comprises 14 residues. Germline values: CDR1 SGHRS, CDR2 YFSETQ. The V end lost 2 bases, the J end lost 6 bases, and 11 bases lay between the germline ends.

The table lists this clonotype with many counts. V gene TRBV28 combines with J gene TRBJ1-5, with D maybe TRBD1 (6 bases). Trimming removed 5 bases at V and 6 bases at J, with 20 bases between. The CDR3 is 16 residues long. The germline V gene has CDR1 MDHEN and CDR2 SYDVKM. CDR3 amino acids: CASSLGGRIPAQPQHF. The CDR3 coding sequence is TGTGCCAGCAGTCTCGGGGGGCGCATACCAGCTCAGCCCCAGCATTTT.

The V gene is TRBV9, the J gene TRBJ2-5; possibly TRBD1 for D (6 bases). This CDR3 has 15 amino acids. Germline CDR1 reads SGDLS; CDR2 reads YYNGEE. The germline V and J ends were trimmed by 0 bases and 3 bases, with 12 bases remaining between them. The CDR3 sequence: CASSVGSGVEETQYF. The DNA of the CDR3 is TGTGCCAGCAGCGTAGGGTCAGGGGTAGAAGAGACCCAGTACTTC.

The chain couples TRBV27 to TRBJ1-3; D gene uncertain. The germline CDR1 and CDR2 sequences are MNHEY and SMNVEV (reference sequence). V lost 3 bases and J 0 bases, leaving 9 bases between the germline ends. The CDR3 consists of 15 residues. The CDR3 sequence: CASSFSGSSGNTIYF. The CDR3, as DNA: TGTGCCAGCAGTTTTTCGGGAAGCTCTGGAAACACCATATATTTT.